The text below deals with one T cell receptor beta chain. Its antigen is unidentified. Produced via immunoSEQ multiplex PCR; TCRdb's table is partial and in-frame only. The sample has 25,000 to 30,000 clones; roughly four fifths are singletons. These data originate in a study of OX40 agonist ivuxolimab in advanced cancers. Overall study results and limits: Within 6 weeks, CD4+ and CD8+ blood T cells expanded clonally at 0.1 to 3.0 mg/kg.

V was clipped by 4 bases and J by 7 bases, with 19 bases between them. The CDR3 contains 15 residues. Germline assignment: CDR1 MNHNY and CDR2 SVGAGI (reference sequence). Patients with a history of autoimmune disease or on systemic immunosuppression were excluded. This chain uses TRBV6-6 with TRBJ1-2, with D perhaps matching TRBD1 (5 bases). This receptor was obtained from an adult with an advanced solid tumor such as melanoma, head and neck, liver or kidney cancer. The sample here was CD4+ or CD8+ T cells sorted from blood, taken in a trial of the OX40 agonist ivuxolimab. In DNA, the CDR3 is TGTGCCAGCAGTTTCCCGGGACCGATCATATCTGGCTACACCTTC. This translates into CASSFPGPIISGYTF.